Following are 16 T cell receptor beta chains from one sample sequenced in a study of CD8+ T cells in alopecia areata. This sample's treatment: oral pan-JAK inhibitor, 5-10 mg twice daily. After isolation, RNA underwent reverse transcription to generate cDNA as the sequencing template. Only in-frame clones appear in the TCRdb table, and some are missing; sequencing was by immunoSEQ multiplex PCR. The sample carries 180,000 or so clones, roughly 50% recorded once. The material sequenced was CD8+ T cells sorted from blood, taken at week 24, from a patient treated with tofacitinib. These receptors came from a human donor with alopecia areata.

The rearrangement links TRBV27 to TRBJ2-3; 7 bases map to TRBD1. The CDR3 totals 14 residues. The V segment lost 6 bases and the J segment 0 bases; nucleotides outside the gene matches: 3. The germline V gene has CDR1 MNHEY and CDR2 SMNVEV (reference sequence). As DNA, the CDR3 is TGTGCCAGCAGGGGACAGACCAGCACAGATACGCAGTATTTT. Its translation: CASRGQTSTDTQYF.

The chain is built from TRBV4-1 and TRBJ2-1; 10 nucleotides match TRBD2. V trimming: 4 bases; J trimming: 12 bases; junction bases outside the gene matches: 15. Germline V CDR1 and CDR2: MGHRA, YSYEKL. This CDR3 is 16 amino acids long. The DNA of the CDR3 is TGCGCCAGCAGCCCCCCTGGGAAGCGGGGGGGCCGGGGGCAGTTCTTC. Translation: CASSPPGKRGGRGQFF.

V and J are TRBV30 and TRBJ2-7; D possibly matches TRBD1 or TRBD2 (5 bases each). The germline V and J ends were trimmed by 6 bases and 9 bases, with 24 bases remaining between them. The length of the CDR3 is 14 residues. Germline V gene lookup returns CDR1 GTSNPN and CDR2 SVGIG (reference sequence). CDR3 in DNA: TGTGCCTGCCTCCGGGACCCCCATCCCAGGTCGCAGTACTTC. Protein product: CACLRDPHPRSQYF.

The J gene is TRBJ2-1, the V gene TRBV2, with 9 bases fitting TRBD2. The CDR3 is made up of 17 amino acids. CDR1 and CDR2 from the germline V gene are SNHLY and FYNNEI. Germline trimming cut 5 bases from V and 6 bases from J; bases unmatched to any gene: 14. This CDR3 is CASSSFRLADPGNEQFF. The CDR3, as DNA: TGTGCCAGCAGTAGTTTTCGACTAGCGGATCCAGGCAATGAGCAGTTCTTC.

This clone was detected only a few times. CDR3 sequence: CASSQAGGLTEAFF. The CDR3 nucleotides are TGTGCCAGCAGCCAAGCCGGCGGCCTGACTGAAGCTTTCTTT. The V gene is TRBV14, the J gene TRBJ1-1; D gene unclear. The CDR3 totals 14 residues. Germline lookup yields CDR1 SGHDN and CDR2 FVKESK. V shed 1 base and J shed 5 bases, with 11 bases lying between them.

J is TRBJ1-2 and V is TRBV29-1; possibly TRBD1 for D (6 bases). Germline V gene lookup returns CDR1 SQVTM and CDR2 ANQGSEA. CDR3 length: 16 residues. Trimming took off 4 bases at V and 6 bases at J, with 24 bases between the two ends. The CDR3 coding sequence is TGCAGCGTTGTGGGGGGCTCGGGGAGGGCTGAAGATGGCTACACCTTC. It specifies CSVVGGSGRAEDGYTF.

The rearrangement uses TRBV4-3 and TRBJ1-4; 7 nucleotides align to TRBD1. CDR3 size: 16 residues. CDR1 and CDR2 from the germline V gene are LGHNA and YSLEER. V lost 0 bases to trimming and J lost 8 bases; unmatched junction nucleotides: 9. The CDR3 sequence: CASSQERGRQLEKLFF. DNA of the CDR3: TGCGCCAGCAGCCAAGAAAGGGGGCGACAGCTGGAAAAACTGTTTTTT.

The chain recombines TRBV19 with TRBJ1-5, with D unclear. V lost 3 bases, J lost 2 bases, and 11 bases lay in between. Germline CDR1 LNHDA, CDR2 SQIVND (reference sequence). The CDR3 runs to 15 residues. CDR3 bases: TGTGCCAGTAGTATGATGGACGGAGGCAATCAGCCCCAGCATTTT. Amino acids: CASSMMDGGNQPQHF.

The chain couples TRBV5-4 to TRBJ1-2; D is perhaps TRBD1 (6 bases). CDR3 length: 13 residues. Looked up from germline, CDR1 is SGHNT and CDR2 is YYREEE (reference sequence). Trimming cost V 4 bases and J 8 bases, with 15 bases left between them. The CDR3: CASSKGDSSGYTF. The CDR3 DNA reads as TGTGCCAGCAGCAAGGGGGACTCCTCAGGCTACACCTTC.

The V call is TRBV7-8, the J call TRBJ2-1; a possible D gene is TRBD1 (5 bases). V lost 1 base and J lost 7, with 11 bases in between. The CDR3 has 14 residues. The germline gives CDR1 SGHVS, CDR2 FQNEAQ. The CDR3 here is CASSLGGFGNEQFF. DNA of the CDR3: TGTGCCAGCAGCTTAGGGGGCTTTGGAAATGAGCAGTTCTTC. Using reference TRBV7-8 and TRBJ2-1 for the parts outside the CDR3, the full variable domain is GAGVSQSPRYKVAKRGQDVALRCDPISGHVSLFWYQQALGQGPEFLTYFQNEAQLDKSGLPSDRFFAERPEGSVSTLKIQRTQQEDSAVYLCASSLGGFGNEQFFGPGTRLTVL.

This clone was observed a handful of times. The chain uses TRBV5-1 and TRBJ2-7, with D possibly TRBD1 on 5 matching bases. V lost 0 bases to trimming and J lost 6 bases, with 13 bases between them. Germline CDR1 reads SGHRS; CDR2 reads YFSETQ. This CDR3 has 14 residues. The CDR3 coding sequence is TGCGCCAGCAGCTTGGGCAGGGCGCGAGGCGAGCAGTACTTC. This codes for CASSLGRARGEQYF.

V gene TRBV4-3 combines with J gene TRBJ2-5, with D unresolved. CDR3 length: 14 residues. The ends were cut back, 0 bases at V and 3 bases at J, with 8 bases in the middle. Germline V gives CDR1 LGHNA, CDR2 YSLEER. CDR3 sequence reads: CASSQDWGKETQYF. The DNA of the CDR3 is TGCGCCAGCAGCCAAGATTGGGGAAAAGAGACCCAGTACTTC.

The rearrangement joins TRBV13 to TRBJ1-1; D is undetermined. The germline V and J ends were trimmed by 0 bases and 0 bases, with 5 bases remaining between them. There are 14 residues in the CDR3. Germline CDR1 is PRHDT and CDR2 is FYEKMQ (reference sequence). CDR3 region: CASSLGEMNTEAFF. The CDR3 DNA sequence: TGTGCCAGCAGCTTAGGGGAAATGAACACTGAAGCTTTCTTT. Variable domain in full (rest from reference TRBV13 and TRBJ1-1): AAGVIQSPRHLIKEKRETATLKCYPIPRHDTVYWYQQGPGQDPQFLISFYEKMQSDKGSIPDRFSAQQFSDYHSELNMSSLELGDSALYFCASSLGEMNTEAFFGQGTRLTVV.

The chain has TRBV6-5 and TRBJ2-1; D may be TRBD1 (6 bases). The CDR3 has 15 residues. Trimming shortened V by 0 bases and J by 9 bases, and 15 bases separated the two germline ends. Germline V gives CDR1 MNHEY, CDR2 SVGAGI. In DNA, the CDR3 is TGTGCCAGCAGTTACTCCGGGGCAGGGGTTCGTGAGCAGTTCTTC. It is translated as CASSYSGAGVREQFF.

This clone was recorded a few times. The genes are TRBV16 and TRBJ2-7, with 10 bases fitting TRBD2. Germline V gene data show CDR1 as KGHSY and CDR2 as FQNENV. With V trimmed by 5 bases and J by 4 bases, 2 bases remained unmatched. The CDR3 is 13 amino acids. CDR3 in DNA: TGTGCCAGCAGCTCACTAGCGGGGTACGAGCAGTACTTC. It codes for CASSSLAGYEQYF.

This clone has just one count. This chain joins TRBV2 and TRBJ1-1, with 8 bases aligning to TRBD1. The V gene's germline CDR1 is SNHLY and CDR2 FYNNEI. V lost 8 bases, J lost 8 bases, and 7 bases stayed unmatched. This CDR3 comprises 12 residues. CDR3 in DNA: TGTGCCAGCGGACAGGGTCGTCTGGAAGCTTTCTTT. This sequence encodes CASGQGRLEAFF.